Listed below are T cell receptor beta chains from one sample, sequenced in a study of T cell changes during pregnancy in multiple sclerosis. TCRdb's copy holds only in-frame clones and misses some; the assay was immunoSEQ multiplex PCR. The sample yields about 48,000 clones, roughly 92% seen once. The sequencing here drew on CD4+ T cells from peripheral blood mononuclear cells, taken in the second trimester of pregnancy. The source of these receptors is a female donor in good health, enrolled as a control in a pregnancy study. The CDR3 runs from the conserved cysteine through the conserved F or W. Fields, in order: J gene, clone size, D gene, V gene, CDR3 protein, CDR3 DNA. A D gene is named only where the DNA matches it firmly. Clone size appears in some rows only: once, few, many, or a class for an expanded clone.

TRBJ2-7	once	.	TRBV4-1	CASSLSGGLSDEQYF	TGCGCCAGCAGCCTCTCCGGGGGGCTCTCGGACGAGCAGTACTTC
TRBJ1-5	.	.	TRBV19	CATGVEGNQPQHF	TGTGCCACAGGGGTGGAAGGCAATCAGCCCCAGCATTTT
TRBJ2-1	.	TRBD1	TRBV5-1	CASSQQGEDNEQFF	TGCGCCAGCAGCCAACAGGGGGAAGACAATGAGCAGTTCTTC
TRBJ1-1	.	.	TRBV6-5	CASSFGRGTEAFF	TGTGCCAGCAGTTTTGGCAGGGGCACTGAAGCTTTCTTT
TRBJ2-5	.	TRBD2	TRBV5-1	CASSLRSGRDDEETQYF	TGCGCCAGCAGCTTGAGGAGCGGGAGGGACGATGAAGAGACCCAGTACTTC
TRBJ2-3	.	.	TRBV7-6	CASSQGRADTQYF	TGTGCCAGCTCCCAGGGGAGGGCAGATACGCAGTATTTT
TRBJ2-1	.	TRBD1	TRBV15	CATSRDRGDSYNEQFF	TGTGCCACCAGCAGAGATAGAGGGGACAGTTACAATGAGCAGTTCTTC
TRBJ2-5	once	TRBD2	TRBV5-1	CASSFGTSQLRETQYF	TGCGCCAGCAGCTTTGGGACTAGCCAACTGAGAGAGACCCAGTACTTC
TRBJ2-3	.	.	TRBV28	CASSFPTDRRSTDTQYF	TGTGCCAGCAGTTTCCCCACTGACAGGCGCAGCACAGATACGCAGTATTTT
TRBJ1-2	.	.	TRBV6-1	CASSRQANYGYTF	TGTGCCAGCAGCCGACAGGCTAACTATGGCTACACCTTC
TRBJ2-3	.	.	TRBV9	CASSSRTSTDTQYF	TGTGCCAGCAGCTCCCGGACTAGCACAGATACGCAGTATTTT
TRBJ2-2	.	.	TRBV19	CASSNRGYRGELFF	TGTGCCAGTAGTAACCGGGGATATCGCGGGGAGCTGTTTTTT
TRBJ2-3	.	.	TRBV5-1	CASSLTGSTDTQYF	TGCGCCAGCAGCTTGACAGGGAGCACAGATACGCAGTATTTT
TRBJ2-1	.	.	TRBV7-3	CASSPTGEKAEQFF	TGTGCCAGCAGCCCCACGGGAGAAAAGGCGGAGCAGTTCTTC
TRBJ1-2	.	TRBD1	TRBV18	CASSRGTDYGYTF	TGTGCCAGCTCCCGGGGGACAGATTATGGCTACACCTTC
TRBJ2-5	.	TRBD2	TRBV5-1	CASSLAGGYQETQYF	TGCGCCAGCAGCCTGGCGGGGGGGTACCAAGAGACCCAGTACTTC
TRBJ2-5	once	TRBD2	TRBV7-7	CASSLGVSGSSVETQYF	TGTGCTAGCAGCTTGGGGGTTAGCGGGAGTTCCGTAGAGACCCAGTACTTC
TRBJ1-2	.	.	TRBV28	CASSLGPNYGYTF	TGTGCCAGCAGTTTAGGCCCCAACTATGGCTACACCTTC
TRBJ2-7	once	TRBD1	TRBV28	CASSSPIPWTGEQYF	TGTGCCAGCAGTTCACCGATCCCCTGGACAGGCGAGCAGTACTTC
TRBJ2-7	.	TRBD2	TRBV19	CANPYGGRAAYEQYF	TGTGCCAACCCATACGGCGGGAGGGCCGCCTACGAGCAGTACTTC
TRBJ2-7	once	.	TRBV5-1	CASTPTGPHEQYF	TGCGCCAGCACCCCCACAGGACCCCACGAGCAGTACTTC
TRBJ2-1	.	.	TRBV6-1	CATWARPIVHEQFF	TGTGCCACTTGGGCGAGACCCATCGTCCATGAGCAGTTCTTC
TRBJ2-7	.	TRBD2	TRBV11-3	CASSFGVSGRGTYEQYF	TGTGCCAGCAGCTTCGGAGTTAGCGGGAGAGGGACCTACGAGCAGTACTTC
TRBJ2-7	.	TRBD1	TRBV5-4	CASSFTGGPYEQYF	TGTGCCAGCAGCTTTACAGGGGGACCCTACGAGCAGTACTTC
TRBJ1-3	.	TRBD1	TRBV7-9	CASSLATTGLGNTIYF	TGTGCCAGCAGCTTAGCGACGACAGGGTTAGGGAACACCATATATTTT
TRBJ1-5	.	TRBD1	TRBV18	CASSPTTGASNQPQHF	TGTGCCAGCTCACCAACGACAGGGGCTAGCAATCAGCCCCAGCATTTT
TRBJ2-6	.	.	TRBV6-5	CASSSEVSGANVLTF	TGTGCCAGCAGCTCGGAGGTCTCTGGGGCCAACGTCCTGACTTTC
TRBJ2-7	.	TRBD2	TRBV7-9	CASSARLAGPPRDEQYF	TGTGCCAGCAGCGCCCGACTAGCGGGCCCCCCACGGGACGAGCAGTACTTC
TRBJ2-1	.	TRBD2	TRBV6-5	CASSYSPGGRAHEQFF	TGTGCCAGCAGTTACTCTCCGGGAGGGCGAGCTCATGAGCAGTTCTTC
TRBJ2-1	.	.	TRBV2	CASSESRNNEQFF	TGTGCCAGCAGTGAGAGCAGGAACAATGAGCAGTTCTTC
TRBJ2-5	.	.	TRBV5-4	CATAAGQETQYF	TGTGCCACCGCGGCGGGGCAAGAGACCCAGTACTTC
TRBJ2-4	.	.	TRBV30	CAWSYRSPGLPGGNNIQYF	TGTGCCTGGAGTTACAGGTCACCGGGCCTCCCAGGCGGGAACAACATTCAGTACTTC
TRBJ1-2	.	.	TRBV28	CASSGQQAVGGYTF	TGTGCCAGCAGTGGGCAACAGGCGGTCGGTGGCTACACCTTC
TRBJ2-7	once	TRBD2	TRBV28	CASRNSGGALGEQYF	TGTGCCAGCAGAAATAGCGGGGGGGCCTTAGGAGAGCAGTACTTC
TRBJ2-7	.	.	TRBV28	CASSLGGGKGLYEQYF	TGTGCCAGCAGTTTAGGGGGGGGCAAGGGCCTCTACGAGCAGTACTTC
TRBJ2-5	.	TRBD1	TRBV9	CASGGTGERETQYF	TGTGCCAGCGGGGGTACAGGGGAGAGAGAGACCCAGTACTTC
TRBJ2-3	.	TRBD2	TRBV2	CASALAGKDTQYF	TGTGCCAGTGCCCTAGCGGGAAAAGATACGCAGTATTTT
TRBJ1-1	.	.	TRBV6-5	CASSLGRNTEAFF	TGTGCCAGCAGTTTGGGCAGGAACACTGAAGCTTTCTTT
TRBJ2-7	once	.	TRBV4-3	CASSTRTAEPEQYF	TGCGCCAGCAGCACCCGGACAGCTGAACCCGAGCAGTACTTC
TRBJ1-2	.	TRBD1	TRBV4-2	CASSQQGQVVSGYTF	TGTGCCAGCAGCCAACAAGGACAGGTAGTTTCTGGCTACACCTTC
TRBJ2-3	.	.	TRBV4-2	CASSQDFVRGSSTDTQYF	TGTGCCAGCAGCCAAGATTTCGTCAGGGGATCTAGCACAGATACGCAGTATTTT
TRBJ1-5	.	TRBD1	TRBV6-1	CASSERTGGSVSNQPQHF	TGTGCCAGCAGTGAAAGGACAGGGGGCTCGGTAAGCAATCAGCCCCAGCATTTT